This T cell receptor beta chain was captured by sequencing in a study of technical replicates of blood from four donors. Repertoires were generated with immunoSEQ multiplex PCR, while TCRdb's copy carries only in-frame clones and drops some. The sample lists roughly 100,000 clones, approximately 95% occurring once. CDR1 and CDR2 (germline): SGHTA, FQGNSA. The CDR3 totals 16 residues. V was clipped by 1 base and J by 0 bases, with 9 bases between them. This chain connects TRBV7-2 to TRBJ1-4; D is undetermined. The sequencing sample was made of T cells isolated from PBMCs. The sequence was collected from a human donor in good health. The DNA for the CDR3 is TGTGCCAGCAGCTTAGGGTTCAGGACAACTAATGAAAAACTGTTTTTT. It translates to CASSLGFRTTNEKLFF.